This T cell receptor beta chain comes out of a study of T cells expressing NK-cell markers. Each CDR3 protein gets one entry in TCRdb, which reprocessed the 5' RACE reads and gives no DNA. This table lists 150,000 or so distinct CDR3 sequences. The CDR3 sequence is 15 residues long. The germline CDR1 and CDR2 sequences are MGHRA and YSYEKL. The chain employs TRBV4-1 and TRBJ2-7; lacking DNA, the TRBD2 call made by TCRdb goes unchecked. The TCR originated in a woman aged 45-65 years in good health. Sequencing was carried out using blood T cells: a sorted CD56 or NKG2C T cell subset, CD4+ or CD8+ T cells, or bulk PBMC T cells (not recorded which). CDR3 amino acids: CASSQYTSGNYEQYF.